Listed below are T cell receptor beta chains from one sample, sequenced in a study of blood T cell repertoires in COVID-19. The data were produced by immunoSEQ multiplex PCR, yet TCRdb's version contains in-frame clones alone and is incomplete. The table lists about 130,000 clones, roughly nine tenths of them singletons, with 4% to 5% in the top ten. The sequenced material came from peripheral blood. The receptors derive from a man aged 60-69 years with COVID-19, enrolled during active disease. Both conserved end residues are part of each CDR3. The D gene is left open where the match is weak. Only some rows state a clone size, as once, few, many or a class for expanded clones.

j_call clone_size d_call v_call cdr3_nt cdr3_aa
TRBJ2-7 - TRBD2 TRBV6-5 TGTGCCAGCAGTTACTCCCTAGCGGCGACAACCTACGAGCAGTACTTC CASSYSLAATTYEQYF
TRBJ2-5 - - TRBV7-7 TGTGCTAGCAGCCCCGAGTACCAAGAGACCCAGTACTTC CASSPEYQETQYF
TRBJ2-7 - TRBD1 TRBV25-1 TGTGCCAGCAGTGAACGAGGACAGGGAAGCCCCTACGAGCAGTACTTC CASSERGQGSPYEQYF
TRBJ1-2 - - TRBV27 TGTGCCAGCAGGAGAAGCTCAGGGGCCGACTTCTCTGGCTATGGCTACACCTTC CASRRSSGADFSGYGYTF
TRBJ1-1 - TRBD1 TRBV6-5 TGTGCCAGCAGCGGACAGGGCGGGGACACTGAAGCTTTCTTT CASSGQGGDTEAFF
TRBJ2-6 once - TRBV15 TGTGCCACCAGCAGAGATTGGGCTGGACTACCGTCTGGGGCCAACGTCCTGACTTTC CATSRDWAGLPSGANVLTF
TRBJ2-1 - TRBD2 TRBV10-3 TGTGCCATCAGTGGGATCTTAGCGGGAGGCGACTCCTACAATGAGCAGTTCTTC CAISGILAGGDSYNEQFF
TRBJ2-5 - - TRBV7-9 TGTGCCAGCAGCTTCCCTGGAGGAAAAGAGACCCAGTACTTC CASSFPGGKETQYF
TRBJ1-2 once - TRBV6-5 TGTGCCAGCAGCGCGAGGGGGGGTCTTACCTATGGCTACACCTTC CASSARGGLTYGYTF
TRBJ1-1 - - TRBV19 TGTGCCAGTAGTCGGGAGGGGACTGAAGCTTTCTTT CASSREGTEAFF
TRBJ1-3 once TRBD1 TRBV2 TGTGCCAGCAGCCCATCGACAGGGGCGGGTGGAAACACCATATATTTT CASSPSTGAGGNTIYF
TRBJ1-3 - - TRBV2 TGTGCCAGCAGTGAAGTTATAGGCAGGGAATCGGCGTACGGAAACACCATATATTTT CASSEVIGRESAYGNTIYF
TRBJ1-1 - TRBD1 TRBV10-2 TGCGCCAGCAGTGAGTATGGACGCAGGGGGGATACTGAAGCTTTCTTT CASSEYGRRGDTEAFF
TRBJ1-2 - - TRBV12-3/TRBV12-4 TGTGCCAGCAGTACCACGGGAGTCTATGGCTACACCTTC CASSTTGVYGYTF
TRBJ2-1 once - TRBV2 TGTGCCAGCAAGCCTACGTACTACTACAATGAGCAGTTCTTC CASKPTYYYNEQFF
TRBJ1-3 - - TRBV4-1 TGCGCCAGCAGCCAAGTTGAGGGGGCTGGAAACACCATATATTTT CASSQVEGAGNTIYF
TRBJ2-1 - - TRBV5-6 TGTGCCAGCAGCTTGGTCCCAGATTACAATGAGCAGTTCTTC CASSLVPDYNEQFF
TRBJ2-2 - - TRBV27 TGTGCCAGCAGTTTATCTGGGACTTATCACGGGGAGCTGTTTTTT CASSLSGTYHGELFF
TRBJ2-7 - - TRBV3-1/TRBV3-2 TGTGCCAGCAGTCCATCAAGGGGCGCCTACGAGCAGTACTTC CASSPSRGAYEQYF
TRBJ2-5 - - TRBV4-3 TGCGCCAGCAGCCAGGGCCTATTACAAGAGACCCAGTACTTC CASSQGLLQETQYF
TRBJ2-3 - - TRBV10-3 TGTGCCTCCTCGGGGGCAGATACGCAGTATTTT CASSGADTQYF
TRBJ2-7 few TRBD2 TRBV5-4 TGTGCCAGCAGCTTGGCCGGTCTAGCGGGGACCGAGCAGTACTTC CASSLAGLAGTEQYF
TRBJ2-7 - TRBD2 TRBV11-2 TGTGCCAGCAGCGTAGGACTAGCGGGAGTGAGCTACGAGCAGTACTTC CASSVGLAGVSYEQYF
TRBJ2-6 - TRBD1 TRBV14 TGTGCCAGCAGCACTCAGGACAGGGGCTACTCCTTCTGGGCCAACGTCCTGACTTTC CASSTQDRGYSFWANVLTF
TRBJ2-7 - TRBD2 TRBV7-9 TGTGCCACCGTTATCCTAGCGGGAGTTGGCTACGAGCAGTACTTC CATVILAGVGYEQYF
TRBJ2-1 - - TRBV19 TGTGCCAGTAGTCCCCCGGGAGACGTCGATGAGCAGTTCTTC CASSPPGDVDEQFF
TRBJ1-6 - - TRBV5-1 TGCGCCAGCAGCTTGGGGACAGTGGGAAATTCACCCCTCCACTTT CASSLGTVGNSPLHF
TRBJ2-1 - TRBD1 TRBV19 TGTGCCAGTAGTATCTTAACAGGGGTCTACAATGAGCAGTTCTTC CASSILTGVYNEQFF
TRBJ1-6 - - TRBV12-3/TRBV12-4 TGTGCCAGCGGGCTCTCCTATAATTCACCCCTCCACTTT CASGLSYNSPLHF
TRBJ1-6 once - TRBV28 TGTGCCAGCACTACCGGGGGTTCACCCCTCCACTTT CASTTGGSPLHF
TRBJ2-7 - TRBD1 TRBV10-1 TGCGCCAGCAGTGGTTCCGGGACAGGCAACGAGCAGTACTTC CASSGSGTGNEQYF
TRBJ2-5 - TRBD2 TRBV7-3 TGTGCCAGCAGCGTCGCTAGCGGGAGTAGGGAGACCCAGTACTTC CASSVASGSRETQYF
TRBJ1-2 - TRBD1 TRBV18 TGTGCCAGCTCACCACAGGGGGCAAACTATGGCTACACCTTC CASSPQGANYGYTF
TRBJ1-2 - - TRBV4-1 TGCGCCAGCAGCCAAGATCTGGCAGGGACTAACTATGGCTACACCTTC CASSQDLAGTNYGYTF
TRBJ2-1 - TRBD2 TRBV9 TGTGCCAGCAGCGTAGCTACAGGACTAGAGGAAGGGAATGAGCAGTTCTTC CASSVATGLEEGNEQFF
TRBJ1-6 - TRBD1 TRBV9 TGTGCCAGCAGCGTAGGCCGAACAGGGGGAATAAATTCACCCCTCCACTTT CASSVGRTGGINSPLHF
TRBJ2-3 - - TRBV6-2/TRBV6-3 TGTGCCAGCAGTCCCCAGGGGCAGCCGAGCACAGATACGCAGTATTTT CASSPQGQPSTDTQYF
TRBJ1-2 - - TRBV11-2 TGTGCCAGCAGCTTAACCCTCGCAGGGATCATTAATGGCTACACCTTC CASSLTLAGIINGYTF
TRBJ2-2 - - TRBV9 TGTGCCAGCAGCGACGACGGACAGAACACCGGGGAGCTGTTTTTT CASSDDGQNTGELFF
TRBJ1-2 - - TRBV30 TGTGCCTGGAGTGTACCAGGACAATCCAACTATGGCTACACCTTC CAWSVPGQSNYGYTF
TRBJ2-5 - - TRBV18 TGTGCCAGCTCACCTTCCTCCCCCGAAGAGACCCAGTACTTC CASSPSSPEETQYF
TRBJ2-1 - TRBD1 TRBV6-1 TGTGCCAGCAGTGAAGCTTGGGCAGGGGGCGATCCCAATGAGCAGTTCTTC CASSEAWAGGDPNEQFF
TRBJ1-2 - - TRBV3-1/TRBV3-2 TGTGCCAGCAGCCAAGGAGGGTATGGCTACACCTTC CASSQGGYGYTF
TRBJ1-1 - TRBD1 TRBV19 TGTGCCAGCAGCTGGAGGGGACAGGGGACTTTCTTT CASSWRGQGTFF
TRBJ2-3 once TRBD2 TRBV18 TGTGCCAGCTCACCACCAGCTAGCGGGAGCACAGATACGCAGTATTTT CASSPPASGSTDTQYF
TRBJ2-7 - TRBD1 TRBV18 TGTGCCAGCTCACCCCAGACAGGGGTCGGTTACGAGCAGTACTTC CASSPQTGVGYEQYF
TRBJ2-3 - TRBD1 TRBV30 TGTGCCTGGAGTGTACCAGGGGGCTACACAGATACGCAGTATTTT CAWSVPGGYTDTQYF
TRBJ1-4 - - TRBV18 TGTGCCAGCTCACCACTTCTAAACAGTCCCCAGGGGCTGTTTTTT CASSPLLNSPQGLFF
TRBJ1-2 - - TRBV7-2 TGTGCCAGCAGCTTAGAGCACAGTAACTATGGCTACACCTTC CASSLEHSNYGYTF
TRBJ2-2 - TRBD2 TRBV5-5 TGTGCCAGCCGCCTTTGGACTAGCGGGAGGGCCCTCGGCACCGGGGAGCTGTTTTTT CASRLWTSGRALGTGELFF
TRBJ2-7 - - TRBV5-1 TGCGCCAGCAGCACTGACAGAACCTACGAGCAGTACTTC CASSTDRTYEQYF
TRBJ1-2 - TRBD1 TRBV6-5 TGTGCCAGCAGAACGGGACAGGGTTCGGGCTATGGCTACACCTTC CASRTGQGSGYGYTF
TRBJ1-4 few TRBD1 TRBV9 TGTGCCAGCAGCCCCGGGGGACAGGGAGGGGAAAAACTGTTTTTT CASSPGGQGGEKLFF